The clone carrying this TCR beta chain was seen a few times. This specimen comes from a study of human T cells and chemical hapten exposure. TCRdb used MiXCR to reprocess the RACE reads, holding one entry per CDR3 protein. The sample shows approximately 95,000 distinct CDR3 sequences, about 10% of them seen only once. The CDR3 loop spans 14 amino acids. With 6 bases clipped from V and 5 bases from J, the junction kept 7 bases outside the gene matches. Time point in this sample: patch test 2, 6 weeks after DPC sensitization. Specified treatment: therapeutic diphenylcyclopropenone sensitization with weekly scalp DPC.

The chain carries TRBV12-3 or TRBV12-4 and TRBJ2-1; 7 bases are shared with TRBD1. The TCR sequence derives from a woman aged 35 to 49 with alopecia areata. Some clones in this sample may be carry-over from other donors' samples. Here the sequenced sample was whole blood, taken in connection with sensitization to the hapten diphenylcyclopropenone (DPC). The CDR3 bases are TGTGCCAGCAGCCGACAGGGTTACGACAATGAGCAGTTCTTC. It yields the protein CASSRQGYDNEQFF.